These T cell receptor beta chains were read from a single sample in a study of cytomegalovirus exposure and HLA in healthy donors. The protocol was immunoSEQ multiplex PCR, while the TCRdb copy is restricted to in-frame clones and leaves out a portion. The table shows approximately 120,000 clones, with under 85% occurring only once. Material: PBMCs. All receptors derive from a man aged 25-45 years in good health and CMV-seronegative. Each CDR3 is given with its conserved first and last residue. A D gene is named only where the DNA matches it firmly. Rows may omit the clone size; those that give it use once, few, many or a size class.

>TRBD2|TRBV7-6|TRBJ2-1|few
CASSLTRLAGGGEQFF
TGTGCCAGCAGCTTAACTAGACTAGCGGGAGGGGGTGAGCAGTTCTTC
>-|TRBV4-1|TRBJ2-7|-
CASSHQYVGRGGHEQYF
TGCGCCAGCAGCCACCAATACGTTGGAAGGGGGGGCCACGAGCAGTACTTC
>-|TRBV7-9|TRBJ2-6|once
CASSLKYRYSGANVLTF
TGTGCCAGCAGCTTAAAGTACAGGTACTCTGGGGCCAACGTCCTGACTTTC
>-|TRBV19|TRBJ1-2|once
CATRVPGFYGYTF
TGTGCCACTCGGGTCCCCGGGTTCTATGGCTACACCTTC
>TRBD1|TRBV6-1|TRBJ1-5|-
CASTAGGLGNQPQHF
TGTGCCAGCACCGCAGGGGGCTTAGGCAATCAGCCCCAGCATTTT
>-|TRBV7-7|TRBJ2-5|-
CASGQRETQYF
TGTGCTAGCGGACAGAGGGAGACCCAGTACTTC
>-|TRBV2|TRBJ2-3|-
CASSEGRTNADTQYF
TGTGCCAGCAGCGAGGGGCGGACTAACGCAGATACGCAGTATTTT
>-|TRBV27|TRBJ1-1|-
CASSLSGSYYEAFF
TGTGCCAGCAGTTTATCAGGCAGCTACTATGAAGCTTTCTTT
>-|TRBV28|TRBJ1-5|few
CASNMDGLYQPQHF
TGTGCCAGCAATATGGACGGACTATATCAGCCCCAGCATTTT
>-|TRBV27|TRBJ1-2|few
CASSLSGAYGYTF
TGTGCCAGCAGTTTATCGGGGGCCTATGGCTACACCTTC
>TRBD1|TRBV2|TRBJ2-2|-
CASRDRENTGELFF
TGTGCCAGCAGGGACAGGGAAAACACCGGGGAGCTGTTTTTT
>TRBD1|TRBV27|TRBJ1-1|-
CASSPTGGSTEAFF
TGTGCCAGCAGCCCGACAGGGGGTAGTACTGAAGCTTTCTTT
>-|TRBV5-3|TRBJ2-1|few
CARLGELSSYNEQFF
TGTGCCAGACTAGGAGAACTGAGCTCCTACAATGAGCAGTTCTTC
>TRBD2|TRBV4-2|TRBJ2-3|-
CASSPSPTSGGWTDTQYF
TGTGCCAGCAGCCCCAGCCCGACTAGCGGGGGTTGGACAGATACGCAGTATTTT
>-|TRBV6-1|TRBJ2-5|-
CASRRNQETQYF
TGTGCCAGCAGGAGGAATCAAGAGACCCAGTACTTC
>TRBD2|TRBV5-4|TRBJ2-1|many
CASSLGVTSGRRGEQFF
TGTGCCAGCAGCTTGGGGGTCACTAGCGGGAGGAGGGGTGAGCAGTTCTTC
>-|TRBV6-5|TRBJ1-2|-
CASSYTLGQSYGYTF
TGTGCCAGCAGTTACACATTAGGACAGTCCTATGGCTACACCTTC
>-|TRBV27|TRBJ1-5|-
CASRRTVNQPQHF
TGTGCCAGCAGGAGGACAGTCAATCAGCCCCAGCATTTT
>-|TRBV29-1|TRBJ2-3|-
CSADRGLPPPDTQYF
TGCAGCGCCGACAGGGGACTACCTCCCCCGGATACGCAGTATTTT
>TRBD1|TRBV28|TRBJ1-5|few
CASSSSLYRGRYQPQHF
TGTGCCAGCAGTTCCAGCCTTTACAGGGGGCGCTATCAGCCCCAGCATTTT
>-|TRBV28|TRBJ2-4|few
CASSEELAKNIQYF
TGTGCCAGCAGTGAGGAATTAGCCAAAAACATTCAGTACTTC
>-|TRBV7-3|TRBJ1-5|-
CASSVSGNQPQHF
TGTGCCAGCAGCGTATCCGGCAATCAGCCCCAGCATTTT
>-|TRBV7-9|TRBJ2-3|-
CASSRMDYSTDTQYF
TGTGCCAGCAGCCGGATGGACTATAGCACAGATACGCAGTATTTT
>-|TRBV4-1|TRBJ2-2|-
CASSQDLGQGWSGELFF
TGCGCCAGCAGCCAAGATCTTGGGCAGGGGTGGTCCGGGGAGCTGTTTTTT
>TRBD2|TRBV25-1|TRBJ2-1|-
CASSGSRSYNEQFF
TGTGCCAGTAGCGGGAGCCGTTCCTACAATGAGCAGTTCTTC
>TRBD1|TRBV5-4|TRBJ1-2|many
CASSLEAIGTVRFHGYTF
TGTGCCAGCAGTCTGGAAGCGATCGGGACAGTACGCTTCCATGGCTACACCTTC
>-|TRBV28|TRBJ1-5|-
CASSYAVSNQPQHF
TGTGCCAGCAGTTACGCGGTCTCCAATCAGCCCCAGCATTTT
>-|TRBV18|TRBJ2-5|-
CASSPTGTRETQYF
TGTGCCAGCTCACCAACAGGGACCCGGGAGACCCAGTACTTC
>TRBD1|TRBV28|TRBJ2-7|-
CASSLMGDRGYEQYF
TGTGCCAGCAGTTTAATGGGGGACAGGGGCTACGAGCAGTACTTC
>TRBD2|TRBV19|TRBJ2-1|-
CASRLAGGPDEQFF
TGTGCCAGTCGGCTAGCGGGAGGGCCAGATGAGCAGTTCTTC
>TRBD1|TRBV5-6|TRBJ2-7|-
CASSLLGGLYEQYF
TGTGCCAGCAGCTTGCTAGGGGGCCTCTACGAGCAGTACTTC
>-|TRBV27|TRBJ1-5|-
CASSHRPGNLNQPQHF
TGTGCCAGCAGCCACAGACCCGGGAATCTCAATCAGCCCCAGCATTTT
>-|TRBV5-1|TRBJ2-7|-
CASSVEQGPTSYEQYF
TGCGCCAGCAGCGTGGAACAGGGACCGACCTCCTACGAGCAGTACTTC
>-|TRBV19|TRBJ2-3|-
CASSIRGRRTGSTDTQYF
TGTGCCAGTAGTATCAGGGGTCGGCGCACCGGGAGCACAGATACGCAGTATTTT
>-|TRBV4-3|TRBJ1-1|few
CASSQLRETEAFF
TGCGCCAGCAGCCAATTAAGGGAGACTGAAGCTTTCTTT
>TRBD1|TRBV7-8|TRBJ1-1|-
CASSLGGQVSFTEAFF
TGTGCCAGCAGCTTAGGGGGACAGGTTAGTTTCACTGAAGCTTTCTTT
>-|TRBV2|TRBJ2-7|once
CASVSYEQYF
TGTGCCAGCGTTTCTTACGAGCAGTACTTC
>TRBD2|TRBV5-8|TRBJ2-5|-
CASIRRGIQETQYF
TGTGCCAGCATTCGGCGGGGGATACAAGAGACCCAGTACTTC
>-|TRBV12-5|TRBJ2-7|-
CATGPDFPYEQYF
TGTGCCACAGGGCCAGACTTTCCCTACGAGCAGTACTTC
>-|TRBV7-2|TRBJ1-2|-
CASSRAGNYGYTF
TGTGCCAGCAGCCGGGCAGGGAACTATGGCTACACCTTC
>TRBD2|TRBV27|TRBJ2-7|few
CASSFGLAGGPVSYEQYF
TGTGCCAGCAGTTTTGGACTAGCGGGAGGGCCGGTATCCTACGAGCAGTACTTC
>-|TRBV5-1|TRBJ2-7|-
CASSLDSRGYEQYF
TGCGCCAGCAGCTTAGACAGTAGGGGATACGAGCAGTACTTC
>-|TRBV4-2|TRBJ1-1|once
CASSQVPNYAEAFF
TGTGCCAGCAGCCAAGTCCCAAACTACGCTGAAGCTTTCTTT
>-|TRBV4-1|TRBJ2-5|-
CASSQVGGLETQYF
TGCGCCAGCAGCCAAGTGGGGGGTTTAGAGACCCAGTACTTC
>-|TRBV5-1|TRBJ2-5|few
CASSLLPRGQETQYF
TGCGCCAGCAGCTTACTTCCCAGAGGTCAAGAGACCCAGTACTTC
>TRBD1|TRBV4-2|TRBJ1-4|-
CASSQETGVGEKLFF
TGTGCCAGCAGCCAAGAAACAGGGGTTGGGGAAAAACTGTTTTTT
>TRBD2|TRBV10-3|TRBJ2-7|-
CAIRVAGVGDYEQYF
TGTGCCATCAGAGTAGCGGGAGTCGGAGACTACGAGCAGTACTTC
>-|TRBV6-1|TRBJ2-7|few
CASKPRSYEQYF
TGTGCCAGCAAACCACGGAGCTACGAGCAGTACTTC
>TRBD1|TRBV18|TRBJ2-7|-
CASSPIGTVIDEQYF
TGTGCCAGCTCACCTATCGGGACAGTCATCGACGAGCAGTACTTC
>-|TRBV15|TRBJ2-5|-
CATSRDPGRVETQYF
TGTGCCACCAGCAGAGATCCTGGCAGGGTTGAGACCCAGTACTTC
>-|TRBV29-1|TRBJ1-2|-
CSVESPYGYTF
TGCAGCGTTGAGAGTCCCTATGGCTACACCTTC
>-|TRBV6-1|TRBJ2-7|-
CASSDRGYQIYEQYF
TGTGCCAGCAGTGATCGAGGCTACCAAATCTACGAGCAGTACTTC
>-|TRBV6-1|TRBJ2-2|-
CASSGQQIFTGELFF
TGTGCCAGCAGCGGACAGCAAATTTTCACCGGGGAGCTGTTTTTT
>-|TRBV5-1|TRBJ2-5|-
CASGDFARGETQYF
TGCGCCAGTGGGGACTTCGCCCGGGGGGAGACCCAGTACTTC
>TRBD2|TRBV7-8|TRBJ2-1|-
CASSLLAGVGMDEQFF
TGTGCCAGCAGCTTACTAGCGGGGGTAGGTATGGATGAGCAGTTCTTC
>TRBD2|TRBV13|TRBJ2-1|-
CASSWGTTNEQFF
TGTGCCAGCAGCTGGGGGACTACAAATGAGCAGTTCTTC
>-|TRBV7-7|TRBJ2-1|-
CASSLVVGGNEQFF
TGTGCTAGCAGCTTAGTCGTGGGGGGCAATGAGCAGTTCTTC
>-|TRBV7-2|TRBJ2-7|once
CASSLGIAYEQYF
TGTGCCAGCAGCTTAGGGATAGCGTACGAGCAGTACTTC
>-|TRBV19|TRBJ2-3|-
CASSQLSVRASTDTQYF
TGTGCCAGTAGTCAACTCTCAGTGAGGGCTAGCACAGATACGCAGTATTTT